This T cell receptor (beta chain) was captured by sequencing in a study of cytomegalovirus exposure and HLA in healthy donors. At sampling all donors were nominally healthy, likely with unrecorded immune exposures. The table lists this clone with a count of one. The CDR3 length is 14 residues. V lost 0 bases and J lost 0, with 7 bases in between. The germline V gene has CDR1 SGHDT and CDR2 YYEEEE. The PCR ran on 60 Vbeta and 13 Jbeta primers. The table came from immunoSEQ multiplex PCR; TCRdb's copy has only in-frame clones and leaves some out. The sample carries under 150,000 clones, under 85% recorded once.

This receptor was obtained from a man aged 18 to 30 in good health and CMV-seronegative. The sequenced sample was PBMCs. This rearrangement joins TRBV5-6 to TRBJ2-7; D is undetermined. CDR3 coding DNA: TGTGCCAGCAGCTTGGTTTTGAGCTCCTACGAGCAGTACTTC. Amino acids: CASSLVLSSYEQYF.